This TCR beta chain appears in the sequencing data of a study of blood T cell repertoires in COVID-19. The method was immunoSEQ multiplex PCR; TCRdb's version includes in-frame clones alone and lacks a portion of them. The data contain fewer than 120,000 clones, about four fifths of them singletons. Per germline, CDR1 SEHNR and CDR2 FQNEAQ (reference sequence). Trimming removed 5 bases at V and 1 base at J, with 18 bases between. The CDR3 has 17 residues. This receptor was taken from a woman aged 55-75 years with acute or convalescent COVID-19. The sample taken for sequencing was peripheral blood. This rearrangement joins TRBV7-9 to TRBJ1-5; a possible D gene is TRBD1 (6 bases). CDR3 protein: CASSPSGTGLSNQPQHF. CDR3 nucleotide sequence: TGTGCCAGCAGCCCTAGCGGTACAGGGCTCAGCAATCAGCCCCAGCATTTT.